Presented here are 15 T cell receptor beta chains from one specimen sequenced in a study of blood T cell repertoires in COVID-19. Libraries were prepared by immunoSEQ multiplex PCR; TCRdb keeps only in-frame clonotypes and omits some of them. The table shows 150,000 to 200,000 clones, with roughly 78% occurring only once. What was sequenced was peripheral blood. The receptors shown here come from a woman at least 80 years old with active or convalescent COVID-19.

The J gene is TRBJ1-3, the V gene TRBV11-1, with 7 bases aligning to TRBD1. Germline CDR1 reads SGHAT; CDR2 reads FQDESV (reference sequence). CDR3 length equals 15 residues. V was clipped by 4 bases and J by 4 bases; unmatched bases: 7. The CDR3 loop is CASSYSGTDGNTIYF. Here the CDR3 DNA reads TGTGCCAGCAGCTATTCCGGGACAGACGGAAACACCATATATTTT.

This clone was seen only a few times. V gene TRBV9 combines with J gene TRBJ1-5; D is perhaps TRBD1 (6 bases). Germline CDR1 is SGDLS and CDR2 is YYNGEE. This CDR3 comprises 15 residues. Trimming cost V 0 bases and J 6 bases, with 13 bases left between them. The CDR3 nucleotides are TGTGCCAGCAGCGTAGGCCACAGGGAGGGTCAGCCCCAGCATTTT. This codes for CASSVGHREGQPQHF.

The CDR3 reads CASSPRTLGQGYEKLFF. In DNA form, the CDR3 reads TGTGCCAGCTCACCACGGACGCTCGGACAGGGTTATGAAAAACTGTTTTTT. The genes are TRBV18 and TRBJ1-4, with 8 bases fitting TRBD1. The germline V gene has CDR1 KGHSH and CDR2 LQKENI. Trimming took 1 base from V and 6 from J; bases not matched to a gene: 10. CDR3 length: 17 amino acids. Complete variable domain (other parts from reference TRBV18 and TRBJ1-4): NAGVMQNPRHLVRRRGQEARLRCSPMKGHSHVYWYRQLPEEGLKFMVYLQKENIIDESGMPKERFSAEFPKEGPSILRIQQVVRGDSAAYFCASSPRTLGQGYEKLFFGSGTQLSVL.

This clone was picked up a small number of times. The CDR3 DNA sequence: TGCGCCAGCAGCTTGTCGGGGGGCACAGATACGCAGTATTTT. It encodes CASSLSGGTDTQYF. This sequence joins TRBV5-1 and TRBJ2-3, with D possibly matching TRBD2 (6 bases). The CDR3 is 14 amino acids. V dropped 1 base and J dropped 1 base, with 7 bases sitting between them. Germline loops: CDR1 SGHRS, CDR2 YFSETQ.

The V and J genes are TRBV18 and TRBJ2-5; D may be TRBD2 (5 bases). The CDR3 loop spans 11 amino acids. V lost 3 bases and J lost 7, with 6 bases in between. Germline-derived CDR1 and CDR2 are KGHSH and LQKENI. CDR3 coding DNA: TGTGCCAGCTCACCCGAGGGGACCCAGTACTTC. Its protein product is CASSPEGTQYF.

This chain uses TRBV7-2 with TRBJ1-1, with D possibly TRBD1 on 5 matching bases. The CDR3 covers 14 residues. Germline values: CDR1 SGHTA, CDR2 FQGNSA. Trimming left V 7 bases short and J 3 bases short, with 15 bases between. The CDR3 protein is CASTLSRAHTEAFF. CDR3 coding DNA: TGTGCCAGCACCCTATCCAGGGCTCACACTGAAGCTTTCTTT.

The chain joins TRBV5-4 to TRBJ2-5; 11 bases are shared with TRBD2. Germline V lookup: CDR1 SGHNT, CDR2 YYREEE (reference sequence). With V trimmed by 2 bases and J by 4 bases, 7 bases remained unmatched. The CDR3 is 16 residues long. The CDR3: CASSFSLAGGGETQYF. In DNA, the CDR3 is TGTGCCAGCAGCTTTTCCCTAGCGGGGGGAGGAGAGACCCAGTACTTC.

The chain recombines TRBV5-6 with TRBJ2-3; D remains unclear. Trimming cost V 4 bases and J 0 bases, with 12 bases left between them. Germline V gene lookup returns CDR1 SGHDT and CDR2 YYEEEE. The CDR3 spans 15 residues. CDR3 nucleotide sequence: TGTGCCAGCAGCCCTCGGTTCACTAGCACAGATACGCAGTATTTT. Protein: CASSPRFTSTDTQYF.

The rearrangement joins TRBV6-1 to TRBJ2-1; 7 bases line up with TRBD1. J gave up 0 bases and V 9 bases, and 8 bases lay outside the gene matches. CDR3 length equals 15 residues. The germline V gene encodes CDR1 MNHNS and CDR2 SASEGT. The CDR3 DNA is TGTGCCAGTTCGCCCGACAGGGTCTCCTACAATGAGCAGTTCTTC. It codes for CASSPDRVSYNEQFF.

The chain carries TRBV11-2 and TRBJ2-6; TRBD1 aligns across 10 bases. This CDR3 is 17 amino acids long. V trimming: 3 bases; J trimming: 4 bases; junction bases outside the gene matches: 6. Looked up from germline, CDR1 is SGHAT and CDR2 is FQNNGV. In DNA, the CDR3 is TGTGCCAGCAGCTTGGACAGGGGGTTCTTCGGGGCCAACGTCCTGACTTTC. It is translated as CASSLDRGFFGANVLTF.

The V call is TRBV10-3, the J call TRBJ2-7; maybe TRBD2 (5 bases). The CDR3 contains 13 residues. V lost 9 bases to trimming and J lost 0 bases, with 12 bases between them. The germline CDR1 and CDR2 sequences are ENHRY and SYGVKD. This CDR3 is CAIRTGSSYEQYF. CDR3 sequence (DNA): TGTGCCATACGGACGGGGAGCTCCTACGAGCAGTACTTC.

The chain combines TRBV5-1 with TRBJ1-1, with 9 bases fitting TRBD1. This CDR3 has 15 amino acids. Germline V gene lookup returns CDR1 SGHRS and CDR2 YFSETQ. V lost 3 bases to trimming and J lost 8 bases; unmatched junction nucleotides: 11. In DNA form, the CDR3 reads TGCGCCAGCAGCTCCCAGGGACAGGGAATGAAAGAAGCTTTCTTT. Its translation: CASSSQGQGMKEAFF.

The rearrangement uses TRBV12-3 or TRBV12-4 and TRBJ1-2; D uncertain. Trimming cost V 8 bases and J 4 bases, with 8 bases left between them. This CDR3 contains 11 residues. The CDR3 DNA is TGTGCCAGCGAAGGGAGCTATGGCTACACCTTC. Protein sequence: CASEGSYGYTF.

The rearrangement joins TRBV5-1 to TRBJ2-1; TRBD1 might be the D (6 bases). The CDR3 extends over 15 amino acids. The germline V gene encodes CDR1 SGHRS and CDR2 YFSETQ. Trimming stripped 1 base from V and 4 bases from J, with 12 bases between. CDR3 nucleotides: TGCGCCAGCAGCTTGCTGGGGGCGCAGTACAATGAGCAGTTCTTC. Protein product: CASSLLGAQYNEQFF.

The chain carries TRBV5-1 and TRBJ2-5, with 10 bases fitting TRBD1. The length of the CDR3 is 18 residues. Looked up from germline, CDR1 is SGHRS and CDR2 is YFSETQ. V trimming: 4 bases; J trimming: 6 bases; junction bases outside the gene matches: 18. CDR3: CASSPWRGTGVRRQTQYF. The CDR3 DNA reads TGCGCCAGCAGCCCATGGCGGGGGACAGGGGTCAGGAGGCAGACCCAGTACTTC.